These 30 T cell receptor beta chains were sequenced from one sample in a study of PD-L1 blockade in urothelial cancer. This sample's time point: pretreatment peripheral blood. Assay: immunoSEQ multiplex PCR; the TCRdb copy retains only in-frame clones and omits some. The data hold about 87,000 clones, with 84% observed a single time. Sequencing used PBMCs, obtained around atezolizumab (anti-PD-L1) treatment. The receptors stem from a man in his sixties with urothelial cancer.

The chain carries TRBV19 and TRBJ1-2, with 7 bases lining up with TRBD1. Per germline, CDR1 LNHDA and CDR2 SQIVND (reference sequence). The J segment lost 1 base and the V segment lost 6 bases, leaving 8 bases of the junction unmatched. The CDR3 length is 15 residues. CDR3 DNA sequence: TGTGCCAGTAGCCCTGGACAGGCCAATAACTATGGCTACACCTTC. Translation gives CASSPGQANNYGYTF.

The chain links TRBV30 to TRBJ1-2; 10 bases line up with TRBD1. The CDR3 has 16 amino acids. Germline assignment: CDR1 GTSNPN and CDR2 SVGIG (reference sequence). Trimming took 0 bases from V and 5 from J; bases not matched to a gene: 9. The DNA for the CDR3 is TGTGCCTGGAGTGTCCAAACCGGGACAGGGGAGTATGGCTACACCTTC. As protein: CAWSVQTGTGEYGYTF. Full variable domain (missing parts from reference TRBV30 and TRBJ1-2): SQTIHQWPATLVQPVGSPLSLECTVEGTSNPNLYWYRQAAGRGLQLLFYSVGIGQISSEVPQNLSASRPQDRQFILSSKKLLLSDSGFYLCAWSVQTGTGEYGYTFGSGTRLTVV.

This clone was seen only once. The sample has other DNA sequences that encode this CDR3 too. This sequence joins TRBV5-1 and TRBJ1-5, with D perhaps matching TRBD1 (6 bases). Germline lookup yields CDR1 SGHRS and CDR2 YFSETQ. Trimming removed 2 bases from V and 0 bases from J, with 9 bases in between. This CDR3 contains 15 residues. The CDR3 region has the DNA TGCGCCAGCAGCTTAGGGGGTAATAGCAATCAGCCCCAGCATTTT. It encodes CASSLGGNSNQPQHF.

The rearrangement uses TRBV6-5 and TRBJ1-2; 10 nucleotides match TRBD1. With 10 bases clipped from V and 8 bases from J, the junction kept 10 bases outside the gene matches. Germline lookup yields CDR1 MNHEY and CDR2 SVGAGI. CDR3 length equals 13 residues. The CDR3 DNA is TGTGCCACCAGGGACAGGGGAATTGACGGCTACACCTTC. Protein sequence: CATRDRGIDGYTF.

The chain links TRBV27 to TRBJ2-2, with 9 bases that match TRBD1. This CDR3 region has 15 residues. V was clipped by 9 bases and J by 2 bases; unmatched bases: 7. Germline loops: CDR1 MNHEY, CDR2 SMNVEV (reference sequence). The CDR3 loop is CASLRQGGNTGELFF. The CDR3 DNA reads TGTGCCAGTTTGAGACAGGGGGGAAACACCGGGGAGCTGTTTTTT.

V gene TRBV4-2 combines with J gene TRBJ2-2, with D uncertain. V shed 4 bases and J shed 6 bases, with 9 bases lying between them. There are 13 residues in the CDR3. Germline CDR1 reads LGHNA; CDR2 reads YNFKEQ. The DNA for the CDR3 is TGTGCCAGCAGCCCCTCTAGTCCCGGGGAGCTGTTTTTT. It yields the protein CASSPSSPGELFF.

The V gene is TRBV30, the J gene TRBJ2-5; no definite D call. The CDR3 consists of 12 residues. Germline CDR1 is GTSNPN and CDR2 is SVGIG (reference sequence). V lost 2 bases and J lost 1, with 5 bases in between. The CDR3 DNA sequence: TGTGCCTGGAGTCTGTTCCAAGAGACCCAGTACTTC. This gives the protein CAWSLFQETQYF.

The rearrangement uses TRBV4-1 and TRBJ2-5; TRBD1 matches at 7 bases. The germline CDR1 and CDR2 sequences are MGHRA and YSYEKL. This CDR3 has 13 amino acids. The V gene end was trimmed by 5 bases and the J gene end by 4 bases; junction bases not matched to a gene: 4. The CDR3 is CASSVNRGETQYF. CDR3 nucleotide sequence: TGCGCCAGCAGCGTCAACAGGGGAGAGACCCAGTACTTC.

This clone was recorded once. The chain combines TRBV6-5 with TRBJ2-1; weak D call: TRBD2 (6 bases). Looked up from germline, CDR1 is MNHEY and CDR2 is SVGAGI. The V and J ends lost 6 bases and 2 bases respectively, with 14 bases between them. The CDR3 extends over 15 amino acids. CDR3 bases: TGTGCCAGCAGGGAGGGACTTCCTCCCTACAATGAGCAGTTCTTC. This gives the protein CASREGLPPYNEQFF.

The V gene is TRBV7-2, the J gene TRBJ1-5; D is perhaps TRBD1 (5 bases). The CDR3 has 14 residues. V gave up 6 bases and J gave up 3 bases, with 12 bases separating them. The germline gives CDR1 SGHTA, CDR2 FQGNSA. The CDR3, as DNA: TGTGCCAGCAGTCGGGACTGGCTCAATCAGCCCCAGCATTTT. Amino acids: CASSRDWLNQPQHF. The variable domain in full, completed from reference TRBV7-2 and TRBJ1-5, reads GAGVSQSPSNKVTEKGKDVELRCDPISGHTALYWYRQSLGQGLEFLIYFQGNSAPDKSGLPSDRFSAERTGGSVSTLTIQRTQQEDSAVYLCASSRDWLNQPQHFGDGTRLSIL.

The chain is built from TRBV6-1 and TRBJ1-3, with 9 bases matching TRBD1. Germline values: CDR1 MNHNS, CDR2 SASEGT. The CDR3 loop spans 16 amino acids. The V segment lost 4 bases and the J segment 2 bases; nucleotides outside the gene matches: 6. CDR3 coding DNA: TGTGCCAGCAGTGGTGGACAGGGGATTGCTGGAAACACCATATATTTT. Translation gives CASSGGQGIAGNTIYF.

This clone was recorded once. The CDR3 sequence: CASSEGGRGYEQYF. CDR3 DNA sequence: TGTGCCAGCTCGGAGGGAGGGAGGGGCTACGAGCAGTACTTC. The V gene is TRBV27, the J gene TRBJ2-7, with 7 bases identical to TRBD2. There are 14 residues in the CDR3. The germline V gene encodes CDR1 MNHEY and CDR2 SMNVEV (reference sequence). V dropped 8 bases and J dropped 3; count of bases not matched to a gene: 10.

Comment on this clone: Different DNA sequences within this sample yield the same CDR3. V gene TRBV6-5 combines with J gene TRBJ1-2; 9 nucleotides align to TRBD1. The trim removed 0 bases at V and 3 bases at J, leaving 2 bases unmatched. Looked up from germline, CDR1 is MNHEY and CDR2 is SVGAGI. This CDR3 comprises 15 residues. The CDR3 here is CASSYSTGGDYGYTF. CDR3 DNA sequence: TGTGCCAGCAGTTACTCGACAGGGGGAGACTATGGCTACACCTTC.

J is TRBJ2-4 and V is TRBV5-6; a weak D match, TRBD2 (5 bases). V dropped 0 bases and J dropped 1 base, with 14 bases sitting between them. The CDR3 spans 17 residues. Germline values: CDR1 SGHDT, CDR2 YYEEEE. The CDR3 region is CASSLGGLRMAKNIQYF. The CDR3 DNA sequence: TGTGCCAGCAGCTTGGGAGGACTGAGGATGGCCAAAAACATTCAGTACTTC.

The V and J genes are TRBV7-6 and TRBJ1-2; D might be TRBD1 (6 bases). V was clipped by 3 bases and J by 6 bases, with 8 bases between them. CDR3 size: 12 residues. Germline assignment: CDR1 SGHVS and CDR2 FNYEAQ. The CDR3 loop reads CASSLSGDGYTF. CDR3 bases: TGTGCCAGCAGCTTGTCAGGGGATGGCTACACCTTC.

The chain links TRBV27 to TRBJ2-7; 11 bases fit TRBD1. Germline trimming cut 5 bases from V and 5 bases from J; bases unmatched to any gene: 14. Germline loops: CDR1 MNHEY, CDR2 SMNVEV (reference sequence). This CDR3 spans 17 amino acids. The CDR3 loop reads CASSPYFRTGGLDEQYF. DNA for the CDR3: TGTGCCAGCAGTCCGTACTTCCGGACAGGGGGCTTGGACGAGCAGTACTTC.

The chain recombines TRBV6-4 with TRBJ2-3, with 8 bases that match TRBD2. This CDR3 spans 16 amino acids. V was pared by 6 bases and J by 5 bases, with 13 bases of the junction left unmatched. Germline values: CDR1 MRHNA, CDR2 SNTAGT. The CDR3 region is CASSPLGRGGQDTQYF. The DNA for the CDR3 is TGTGCCAGCAGCCCTCTAGGCCGGGGGGGCCAAGATACGCAGTATTTT.

Note on this clone: A read error may account for a junction end that differs from germline. V gene TRBV7-3 combines with J gene TRBJ2-7; 9 bases match TRBD2. Germline V gene data show CDR1 as SGHTA and CDR2 as FQGTGA. The CDR3 is 15 residues long. In DNA, the CDR3 is TGTGCCAGCAGCGTAACGAGCGGGGGGACCTACGAGCAGTACTTC. The encoded protein is CASSVTSGGTYEQYF.

The gene calls are TRBV4-1 and TRBJ2-4; tentatively, D is TRBD1 (5 bases). CDR3 size: 15 residues. Trimming pared 0 bases from V and 7 bases from J, leaving 13 bases between. Germline V gene sequence: CDR1 MGHRA, CDR2 YSYEKL. The CDR3 spells CASSQDYGSGNIQYF. CDR3 bases: TGCGCCAGCAGCCAAGACTATGGGTCAGGGAACATTCAGTACTTC.

The genes are TRBV7-9 and TRBJ1-5, with D unclear. V was cut by 1 base and J by 4 bases, with 8 bases left in between. From germline, CDR1 is SEHNR and CDR2 FQNEAQ (reference sequence). CDR3 size: 14 residues. The CDR3 DNA sequence: TGTGCCAGCAGCTTAGGGCAGTTGAATCAGCCCCAGCATTTT. Its translation is CASSLGQLNQPQHF.

This clone was seen only a few times. The chain is built from TRBV5-4 and TRBJ2-1; 10 nucleotides align to TRBD1. CDR1 SGHNT and CDR2 YYREEE come from the germline V gene (reference sequence). With 4 bases clipped from V and 5 bases from J, the junction kept 9 bases outside the gene matches. The CDR3 consists of 16 residues. CDR3: CASSIPGTGANNEQFF. The CDR3 nucleotides read TGTGCCAGCAGCATCCCGGGGACAGGGGCCAACAATGAGCAGTTCTTC.

The CDR3 spells CASSKDRAYEQYF. The DNA of the CDR3 is TGCGCCAGCAGCAAGGACAGGGCCTACGAGCAGTACTTC. This chain joins TRBV5-1 and TRBJ2-7; TRBD1 aligns across 8 bases. Germline CDR1 is SGHRS and CDR2 is YFSETQ. This CDR3 contains 13 residues. V was pared by 4 bases and J by 2 bases, with 2 bases of the junction left unmatched.

This chain uses TRBV6-6 with TRBJ2-1, with 7 nucleotides matching TRBD2. With 6 bases clipped from V and 6 bases from J, the junction kept 11 bases outside the gene matches. The CDR3 has 15 residues. Per germline, CDR1 MNHNY and CDR2 SVGAGI (reference sequence). CDR3 nucleotides: TGTGCCAGCAGCGCCGGGACTACAGGATTCAATGAGCAGTTCTTC. Residues: CASSAGTTGFNEQFF.

The V call is TRBV27, the J call TRBJ2-1, with 7 bases that match TRBD1. The CDR3 consists of 16 residues. Trimming at V came to 1 base and at J to 0 bases, leaving 3 bases not matched to a gene. Germline CDR1 and CDR2: MNHEY and SMNVEV (reference sequence). As DNA, the CDR3 is TGTGCCAGCAGTTTATACGCAGGGGGCTCCTACAATGAGCAGTTCTTC. It codes for CASSLYAGGSYNEQFF.

This clone has a single count. The J gene is TRBJ1-1, the V gene TRBV27; a possible D gene is TRBD1 (6 bases). V was cut by 0 bases and J by 3 bases, with 11 bases left in between. The CDR3 totals 15 residues. The germline V gene has CDR1 MNHEY and CDR2 SMNVEV (reference sequence). The CDR3 DNA follows: TGTGCCAGCAGTTTATCCCCCGGACAGTACACTGAAGCTTTCTTT. Amino acid sequence: CASSLSPGQYTEAFF.

J is TRBJ2-1 and V is TRBV7-2, with 14 bases that match TRBD2. CDR3 length: 15 amino acids. Germline lookup yields CDR1 SGHTA and CDR2 FQGNSA. V was pared by 5 bases and J by 7 bases, with 4 bases of the junction left unmatched. The CDR3 is CASSARTSGRNEQFF. The CDR3 bases are TGTGCCAGCAGCGCCAGGACTAGCGGGAGGAATGAGCAGTTCTTC.

The CDR3 protein is CAISASTGWDSYNSPLHF. The CDR3 DNA reads TGTGCCATCAGTGCTTCGACAGGTTGGGACTCCTATAATTCACCCCTCCACTTT. The rearrangement uses TRBV10-3 and TRBJ1-6; D possibly corresponds to TRBD1 (6 bases). V shed 4 bases and J shed 0 bases, with 16 bases lying between them. Germline V CDR1 and CDR2: ENHRY, SYGVKD. This CDR3 contains 18 residues.

The chain has TRBV5-1 and TRBJ2-5, with 13 nucleotides matching TRBD2. With 0 bases clipped from V and 4 bases from J, the junction kept 6 bases outside the gene matches. Germline CDR1 and CDR2: SGHRS and YFSETQ. The CDR3 spans 17 residues. The CDR3 DNA sequence: TGCGCCAGCAGCTTGGGGACTAGCGGGAGCGTCATAGAGACCCAGTACTTC. It codes for CASSLGTSGSVIETQYF.

This chain connects TRBV6-1 to TRBJ1-5, with 10 nucleotides matching TRBD1. V trimming: 1 base; J trimming: 6 bases; junction bases outside the gene matches: 3. CDR3 size: 15 residues. Per germline, CDR1 MNHNS and CDR2 SASEGT. CDR3 sequence: CASSEGRTGGQPQHF. DNA of the CDR3: TGTGCCAGCAGTGAAGGTCGGACAGGGGGTCAGCCCCAGCATTTT.

V and J are TRBV7-7 and TRBJ2-1; 13 positions agree with TRBD2. Germline loops: CDR1 SSHAT, CDR2 FNYEAQ (reference sequence). CDR3 size: 15 residues. V lost 2 bases to trimming and J lost 9 bases; unmatched junction nucleotides: 4. The DNA for the CDR3 is TGTGCCAGCAGCTTAACTAGCGGGGGGGCCGCTGAGCAGTTCTTC. This encodes CASSLTSGGAAEQFF. Based on the CDR3 plus reference TRBV7-7 and TRBJ2-1, the full variable domain is GAGVSQSPRYKVTKRGQDVTLRCDPISSHATLYWYQQALGQGPEFLTYFNYEAQPDKSGLPSDRFSAERPEGSISTLTIQRTEQRDSAMYRCASSLTSGGAAEQFFGPGTRLTVL.